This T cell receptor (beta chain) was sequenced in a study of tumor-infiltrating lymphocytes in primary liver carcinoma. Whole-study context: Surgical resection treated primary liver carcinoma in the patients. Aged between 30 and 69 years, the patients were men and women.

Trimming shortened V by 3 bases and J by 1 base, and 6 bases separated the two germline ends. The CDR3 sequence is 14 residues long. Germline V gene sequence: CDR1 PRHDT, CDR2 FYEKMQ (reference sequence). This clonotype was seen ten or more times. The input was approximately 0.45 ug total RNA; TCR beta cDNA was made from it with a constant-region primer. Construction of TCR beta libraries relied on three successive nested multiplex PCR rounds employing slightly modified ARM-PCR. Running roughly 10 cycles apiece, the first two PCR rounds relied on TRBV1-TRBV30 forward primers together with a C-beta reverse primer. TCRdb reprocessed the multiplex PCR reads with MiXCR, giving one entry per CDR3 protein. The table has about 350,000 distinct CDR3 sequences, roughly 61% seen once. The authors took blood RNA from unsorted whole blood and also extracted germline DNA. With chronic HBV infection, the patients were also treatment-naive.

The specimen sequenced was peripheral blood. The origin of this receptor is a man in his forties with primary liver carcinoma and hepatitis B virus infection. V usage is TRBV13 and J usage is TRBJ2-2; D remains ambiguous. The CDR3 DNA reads TGTGCCAGCAGCTTCAATAGGAACACCGGGGAGCTGTTTTTT. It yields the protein CASSFNRNTGELFF.